This T cell receptor (beta chain) was profiled in a study of blood T cells in healthy people across ages. Overall study findings and caveats: From one million sequenced T cells, diversity estimates were lower bounds. Per million T cells, TCR beta diversity dropped roughly linearly as age increased.

Germline lookup yields CDR1 SGHDT and CDR2 YYEEEE. V lost 3 bases and J 4 bases, leaving 11 bases between the germline ends. CDR3 length equals 13 residues. With a J-beta primer mix and a sample-barcoded 5' primer, a second PCR ran 7 to 11 cycles. One entry per CDR3 protein results from TCRdb running MiXCR on the 5' RACE reads. Seen here are 780,000 or so distinct CDR3 sequences, about 53% observed once, and the top ten hold about 42%. Concerning this clonotype: What it binds is not known.

In terms of origin and age, donors were healthy Caucasian individuals from Russia aged roughly 6 to 90. Each individual donor underwent a draw of approximately 10 milliliters of peripheral blood. The J gene is TRBJ2-7, the V gene TRBV5-6; no clear D gene. The TCR sequence derives from a man older than 75 in good health. Sequencing input: blood. The CDR3 protein is CASSWQVGYEQYF. In DNA form, the CDR3 reads TGTGCCAGCAGCTGGCAAGTGGGATACGAGCAGTACTTC.